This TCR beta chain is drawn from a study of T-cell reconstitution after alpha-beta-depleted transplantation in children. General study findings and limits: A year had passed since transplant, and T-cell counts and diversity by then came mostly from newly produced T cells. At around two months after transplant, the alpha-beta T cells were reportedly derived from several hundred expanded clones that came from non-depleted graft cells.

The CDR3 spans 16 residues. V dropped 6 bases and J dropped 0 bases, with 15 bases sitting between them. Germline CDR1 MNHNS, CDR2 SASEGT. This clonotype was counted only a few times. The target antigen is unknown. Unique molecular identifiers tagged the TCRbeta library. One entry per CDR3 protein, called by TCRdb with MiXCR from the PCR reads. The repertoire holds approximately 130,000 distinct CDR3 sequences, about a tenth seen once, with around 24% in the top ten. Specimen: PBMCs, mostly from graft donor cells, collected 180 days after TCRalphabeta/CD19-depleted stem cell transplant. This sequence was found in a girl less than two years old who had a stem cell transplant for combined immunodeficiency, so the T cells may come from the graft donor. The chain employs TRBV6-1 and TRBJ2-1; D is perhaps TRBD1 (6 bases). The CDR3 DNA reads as TGTGCCAGCAGAGATCCCGGACAGAGCTCCTACAATGAGCAGTTCTTC. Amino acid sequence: CASRDPGQSSYNEQFF.